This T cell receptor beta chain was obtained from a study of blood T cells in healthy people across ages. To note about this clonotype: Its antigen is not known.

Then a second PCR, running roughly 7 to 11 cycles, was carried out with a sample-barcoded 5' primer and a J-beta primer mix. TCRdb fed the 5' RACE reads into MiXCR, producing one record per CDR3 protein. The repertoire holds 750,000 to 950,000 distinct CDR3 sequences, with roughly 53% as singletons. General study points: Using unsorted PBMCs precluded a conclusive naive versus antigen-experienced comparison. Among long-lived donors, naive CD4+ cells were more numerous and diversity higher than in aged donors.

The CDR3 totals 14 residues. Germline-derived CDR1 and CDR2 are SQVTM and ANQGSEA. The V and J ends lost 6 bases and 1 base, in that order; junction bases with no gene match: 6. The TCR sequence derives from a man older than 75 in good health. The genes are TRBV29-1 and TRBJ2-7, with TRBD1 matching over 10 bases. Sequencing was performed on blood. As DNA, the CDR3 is TGCAGCGTCAGGACAGGGGGAAGTTCCTACGAGCAGTACTTC. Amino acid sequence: CSVRTGGSSYEQYF.